Below, 29 T cell receptor beta chains from the same sample are listed, as sequenced in a study of blood T cell repertoires in COVID-19. Sequencing was performed with immunoSEQ multiplex PCR; in TCRdb, only in-frame clones are kept and a portion is missing. The sample carries approximately 500,000 clones, roughly nine tenths recorded once. The source material was peripheral blood. The receptors stem from a man in his late teens or twenties with COVID-19, enrolled during active disease.

Regarding this clone: Other DNA variants within this sample encode the same CDR3. CDR3 DNA: TGTGCCAGTAGAGCAGGGTATAGCAATCAGCCCCAGCATTTT. Residues: CASRAGYSNQPQHF. V usage is TRBV19 and J usage is TRBJ1-5, with D possibly matching TRBD1 (5 bases). V lost 6 bases, J lost 0 bases, and 9 bases lay in between. Looked up from germline, CDR1 is LNHDA and CDR2 is SQIVND (reference sequence). The CDR3 sequence is 14 residues long.

The chain recombines TRBV7-9 with TRBJ2-7, with TRBD2 matching 7 bases. Germline values: CDR1 SEHNR, CDR2 FQNEAQ (reference sequence). This CDR3 has 16 amino acids. V shed 5 bases and J 3 bases; nucleotides not matched to a gene: 13. The CDR3 loop is CASSPPGGPIHYEQYF. The CDR3 DNA follows: TGTGCCAGCAGCCCCCCGGGGGGTCCTATACACTACGAGCAGTACTTC.

This clone was recorded a few times. V is TRBV7-8 and J is TRBJ1-6; D remains ambiguous. The CDR3 covers 18 residues. Germline V gene data show CDR1 as SGHVS and CDR2 as FQNEAQ. V was trimmed by 2 bases and J by 4 bases, leaving 18 bases between them. The CDR3 DNA reads TGTGCCAGCAGCTTACAATCTCCAGGAGCGGGATATAATTCACCCCTCCACTTT. It translates to CASSLQSPGAGYNSPLHF.

V and J are TRBV14 and TRBJ2-3; D not certain. V shed 6 bases and J shed 2 bases, with 12 bases lying between them. Germline CDR1 is SGHDN and CDR2 is FVKESK. The CDR3 totals 14 residues. CDR3 DNA sequence: TGTGCCAGCAGACCGGGTAGACTCACAGATACGCAGTATTTT. Its translation is CASRPGRLTDTQYF. Full variable domain (missing parts from reference TRBV14 and TRBJ2-3): EAGVTQFPSHSVIEKGQTVTLRCDPISGHDNLYWYRRVMGKEIKFLLHFVKESKQDESGMPNNRFLAERTGGTYSTLKVQPAELEDSGVYFCASRPGRLTDTQYFGPGTRLTVL.

This chain uses TRBV20-1 with TRBJ2-1; TRBD2 aligns across 7 bases. The CDR3 consists of 14 residues. From germline, CDR1 is DFQATT and CDR2 SNEGSKA (reference sequence). After removal of 3 bases from V and 7 bases from J, the junction contained 9 bases not matched to a gene. The CDR3 here is CSASTGEGPNEQFF. CDR3 DNA: TGCAGTGCTAGTACGGGGGAGGGCCCAAATGAGCAGTTCTTC.

In its sample, this clone was seen once. The genes are TRBV19 and TRBJ2-1; maybe TRBD1 (5 bases). V lost 1 base and J lost 8, with 18 bases in between. The CDR3 length is 16 residues. Germline CDR1 and CDR2: LNHDA and SQIVND (reference sequence). This CDR3 is CASSIGRAFRLDEQFF. CDR3 DNA sequence: TGTGCCAGTAGTATAGGCAGGGCCTTCCGTTTGGATGAGCAGTTCTTC.

The J gene is TRBJ2-5, the V gene TRBV7-3; 7 nucleotides match TRBD1. The J segment lost 5 bases and the V segment lost 0 bases, leaving 9 bases of the junction unmatched. Per the germline V gene, CDR1 is SGHTA and CDR2 is FQGTGA. There are 16 residues in the CDR3. In DNA form, the CDR3 reads TGTGCCAGCAGCTTAACCGCGACAGGGACGGGGGAGACCCAGTACTTC. Protein: CASSLTATGTGETQYF.

This chain connects TRBV2 to TRBJ1-2, with 10 nucleotides matching TRBD1. Germline V gene data show CDR1 as SNHLY and CDR2 as FYNNEI. Trimming cost V 7 bases and J 4 bases; bases outside gene matches: 9. The CDR3 totals 15 residues. CDR3: CASIRTGGNPYGYTF. The CDR3, as DNA: TGTGCCAGCATCCGGACAGGGGGGAACCCCTATGGCTACACCTTC.

This chain joins TRBV6-4 and TRBJ2-3, with TRBD2 matching 7 bases. The V segment lost 0 bases and the J segment 1 base; nucleotides outside the gene matches: 4. The length of the CDR3 is 16 residues. The germline CDR1 and CDR2 sequences are MRHNA and SNTAGT. CDR3 nucleotide sequence: TGTGCCAGCAGTGACTCGGCCAGCGGGGGCACAGATACGCAGTATTTT. It translates to CASSDSASGGTDTQYF.

This clone was detected only once. V gene TRBV18 combines with J gene TRBJ2-1; D may be TRBD1 (7 bases). This CDR3 is 15 amino acids long. Germline values: CDR1 KGHSH, CDR2 LQKENI. V gave up 5 bases and J gave up 2 bases, with 13 bases separating them. In DNA, the CDR3 is TGTGCCAGCTCATACGACAGGGAGGCCTACAATGAGCAGTTCTTC. It encodes CASSYDREAYNEQFF.

V gene TRBV9 combines with J gene TRBJ2-1, with D possibly TRBD2 on 5 matching bases. The CDR3 has 15 amino acids. CDR1 and CDR2 from the germline V gene are SGDLS and YYNGEE. V lost 0 bases to trimming and J lost 6 bases, with 13 bases between them. The CDR3 loop is CASSVVGRVGNEQFF. CDR3 coding DNA: TGTGCCAGCAGCGTAGTGGGGAGAGTAGGCAATGAGCAGTTCTTC.

The genes are TRBV5-1 and TRBJ2-2; no reliable D call. CDR1 is SGHRS, CDR2 YFSETQ, per germline. Trimming pared 4 bases from V and 0 bases from J, leaving 4 bases between. The CDR3 covers 13 residues. CDR3 loop: CASSQTNTGELFF. CDR3 sequence (DNA): TGCGCCAGCAGCCAAACGAACACCGGGGAGCTGTTTTTT.

The V and J genes are TRBV19 and TRBJ2-7; a possible D gene is TRBD2 (6 bases). The CDR3 has 15 amino acids. Germline V lookup: CDR1 LNHDA, CDR2 SQIVND (reference sequence). Trimming removed 5 bases from V and 3 bases from J, with 17 bases in between. In nucleotides, the CDR3 is TGTGCCAGTAGTCTCTCCGTGGGACTCGGCTACGAGCAGTACTTC. It is translated as CASSLSVGLGYEQYF.

The V and J genes are TRBV18 and TRBJ2-1, with TRBD1 matching 7 bases. The CDR3 contains 14 residues. After removal of 1 base from V and 7 bases from J, the junction contained 4 bases not matched to a gene. Germline lookup yields CDR1 KGHSH and CDR2 LQKENI. The CDR3 sequence: CASSPLDRVNEQFF. CDR3 bases: TGTGCCAGCTCACCACTCGACAGGGTAAATGAGCAGTTCTTC. Supplemented by reference TRBV18 and TRBJ2-1, the full variable domain reads NAGVMQNPRHLVRRRGQEARLRCSPMKGHSHVYWYRQLPEEGLKFMVYLQKENIIDESGMPKERFSAEFPKEGPSILRIQQVVRGDSAAYFCASSPLDRVNEQFFGPGTRLTVL.

V and J are TRBV28 and TRBJ2-7; 9 bases align to TRBD2. With 5 bases clipped from V and 4 bases from J, the junction kept 9 bases outside the gene matches. Germline V gene sequence: CDR1 MDHEN, CDR2 SYDVKM. The CDR3 length is 15 residues. CDR3 sequence (DNA): TGTGCCAGCAGTCAGGGCGGCGGGAGGGGGTACGAGCAGTACTTC. Translated, it gives CASSQGGGRGYEQYF.

This clone was recorded once. J is TRBJ2-1 and V is TRBV6-4; D possibly corresponds to TRBD2 (5 bases). The length of the CDR3 is 13 residues. Per germline, CDR1 MRHNA and CDR2 SNTAGT. V shed 6 bases and J shed 3 bases, with 9 bases lying between them. CDR3 DNA sequence: TGTGCCAGCAGAGACACTAGCTACAATGAGCAGTTCTTC. Protein product: CASRDTSYNEQFF.

V is TRBV2 and J is TRBJ2-7, with 12 bases that match TRBD2. The CDR3 is made up of 15 amino acids. The ends lost 7 bases at V and 1 base at J; junction bases unmatched: 5. Germline assignment: CDR1 SNHLY and CDR2 FYNNEI. The chain's CDR3 is CASIPTSGSSYEQYF. CDR3 coding DNA: TGTGCCAGCATTCCGACTAGCGGGAGTTCCTACGAGCAGTACTTC.

The chain links TRBV29-1 to TRBJ2-7; D remains ambiguous. Trimming left V 5 bases short and J 3 bases short, with 8 bases between. The CDR3 runs to 11 residues. The V gene's germline CDR1 is SQVTM and CDR2 ANQGSEA. CDR3 DNA sequence: TGCAGCGTTCATAGCAGCTACGAGCAGTACTTC. Translating it yields CSVHSSYEQYF.

The chain uses TRBV7-2 and TRBJ2-1; 16 bases align to TRBD2. The ends lost 5 bases at V and 0 bases at J; junction bases unmatched: 4. The germline gives CDR1 SGHTA, CDR2 FQGNSA. The CDR3 runs to 18 residues. The CDR3 here is CASSGGLAGGPSYNEQFF. CDR3 nucleotide sequence: TGTGCCAGCAGCGGGGGACTAGCGGGAGGGCCCTCCTACAATGAGCAGTTCTTC.

The CDR3 spells CASSLYGGQNTGELFF. The CDR3 DNA reads as TGCGCCAGCAGCTTGTACGGGGGGCAGAACACCGGGGAGCTGTTTTTT. The J gene is TRBJ2-2, the V gene TRBV5-1; a weak D match, TRBD2 (7 bases). Trimming left V 1 base short and J 1 base short, with 11 bases between. This CDR3 has 16 amino acids. The V gene's germline CDR1 is SGHRS and CDR2 YFSETQ.

V usage is TRBV6-6 and J usage is TRBJ1-2, with D uncertain. Between the trimmed V and J ends, which lost 9 bases and 8 bases, there was a span of 13 bases. The CDR3 length is 11 residues. Germline CDR1 is MNHNY and CDR2 is SVGAGI (reference sequence). The CDR3 here is CASRSAGGYTF. CDR3 coding DNA: TGTGCCAGTCGTTCGGCAGGAGGCTACACCTTC.

This chain joins TRBV2 and TRBJ2-7; 7 nucleotides align to TRBD2. Per the germline V gene, CDR1 is SNHLY and CDR2 is FYNNEI. CDR3 length equals 14 residues. V shed 1 base and J 3 bases; nucleotides not matched to a gene: 3. CDR3 coding DNA: TGTGCCAGCAGTGAAGGGGAGGGTTTCTACGAGCAGTACTTC. This translates into CASSEGEGFYEQYF.

This chain connects TRBV7-8 to TRBJ2-3; 7 bases agree with TRBD1. The CDR3 has 16 amino acids. Germline loops: CDR1 SGHVS, CDR2 FQNEAQ. V trimming: 6 bases; J trimming: 6 bases; junction bases outside the gene matches: 15. The CDR3 DNA sequence: TGTGCCAGCAGGTCAGTCCTGGACAGGTATTTGGATACGCAGTATTTT. Translating it yields CASRSVLDRYLDTQYF.

This chain connects TRBV2 to TRBJ2-3, with D tentatively TRBD2 (5 bases). The CDR3 is made up of 15 amino acids. Looked up from germline, CDR1 is SNHLY and CDR2 is FYNNEI. The V and J ends lost 10 bases and 1 base respectively, with 18 bases between them. The CDR3 region has the DNA TGTGCCAACACCCTAGGTTCCGGGGGCACAGATACGCAGTATTTT. Protein sequence: CANTLGSGGTDTQYF.

A remark on this clone: Given a much more abundant clone one base away, this may be a read error. J is TRBJ2-6 and V is TRBV6-1; D not certain. V was cut by 1 base and J by 0 bases, with 4 bases left in between. The CDR3 extends over 15 amino acids. The germline V gene encodes CDR1 MNHNS and CDR2 SASEGT. CDR3 nucleotides: TGTGCCAGCAGTGAAGACAGCTCTGGGGCCAACGTCCTGACTTTC. Amino acid sequence: CASSEDSSGANVLTF.

This chain connects TRBV2 to TRBJ2-1, with 8 bases fitting TRBD2. This CDR3 region has 15 residues. Germline V gene sequence: CDR1 SNHLY, CDR2 FYNNEI. V trimming: 6 bases; J trimming: 7 bases; junction bases outside the gene matches: 11. The CDR3 region has the DNA TGTGCCAGCAGACCCACTAGCGGATTAATAAATGAGCAGTTCTTC. This codes for CASRPTSGLINEQFF. The full variable domain, in which reference TRBV2 and TRBJ2-1 provide the parts outside the CDR3, is EPEVTQTPSHQVTQMGQEVILRCVPISNHLYFYWYRQILGQKVEFLVSFYNNEISEKSEIFDDQFSVERPDGSNFTLKIRSTKLEDSAMYFCASRPTSGLINEQFFGPGTRLTVL.

The chain recombines TRBV24-1 with TRBJ2-7; perhaps TRBD2 as D (5 bases). V was shortened by 2 bases and J by 7 bases, with 14 bases between the two germline ends. The CDR3 loop spans 14 amino acids. CDR1 and CDR2 (germline): KGHDR, SFDVKD. The CDR3 DNA reads TGTGCCACCAGTGATTCCTATGCCCCGGGGGAGCAGTACTTC. This codes for CATSDSYAPGEQYF.

The chain employs TRBV25-1 and TRBJ2-2; D gene uncertain. V shed 3 bases and J shed 2 bases, with 4 bases lying between them. CDR3 length: 13 residues. Germline V gene lookup returns CDR1 MGHDK and CDR2 SYGVNS. The CDR3 protein is CASSDPNTGELFF. CDR3 bases: TGTGCCAGCAGTGACCCAAACACCGGGGAGCTGTTTTTT.

The sample holds a few counts of this clone. This chain uses TRBV4-2 with TRBJ1-6, with TRBD1 matching over 9 bases. The V segment lost 4 bases and the J segment 7 bases; nucleotides outside the gene matches: 8. Per the germline V gene, CDR1 is LGHNA and CDR2 is YNFKEQ. This CDR3 has 16 amino acids. The chain's CDR3 is CASSLGTGRTNSPLHF. The CDR3 region has the DNA TGTGCCAGCAGCCTCGGGACAGGGAGAACAAATTCACCCCTCCACTTT.